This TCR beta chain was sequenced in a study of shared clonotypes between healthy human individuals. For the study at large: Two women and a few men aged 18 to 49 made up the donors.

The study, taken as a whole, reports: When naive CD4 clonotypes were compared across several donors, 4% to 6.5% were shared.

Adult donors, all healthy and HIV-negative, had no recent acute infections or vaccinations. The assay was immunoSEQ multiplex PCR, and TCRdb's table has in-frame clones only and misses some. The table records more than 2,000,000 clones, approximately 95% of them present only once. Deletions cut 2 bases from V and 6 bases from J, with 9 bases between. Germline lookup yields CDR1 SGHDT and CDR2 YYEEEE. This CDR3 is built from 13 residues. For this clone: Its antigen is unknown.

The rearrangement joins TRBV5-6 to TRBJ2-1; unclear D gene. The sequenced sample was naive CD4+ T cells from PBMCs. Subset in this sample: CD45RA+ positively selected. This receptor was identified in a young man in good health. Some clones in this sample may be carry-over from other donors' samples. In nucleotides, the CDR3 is TGTGCCAGCAGCTTACCCATCACCAATGAGCAGTTCTTC. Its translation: CASSLPITNEQFF. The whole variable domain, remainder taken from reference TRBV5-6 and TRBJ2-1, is DAGVTQSPTHLIKTRGQQVTLRCSPKSGHDTVSWYQQALGQGPQFIFQYYEEEERQRGNFPDRFSGHQFPNYSSELNVNALLLGDSALYLCASSLPITNEQFFGPGTRLTVL.